This TCR beta chain appears in the sequencing data of a study of T cell responses to AZD1222 COVID-19 vaccine. This clone was detected once. This table comes from immunoSEQ multiplex PCR, and its TCRdb copy is limited to in-frame clones, with some not included. The profile shows roughly 120,000 clones, 88% of them singletons. This CDR3 has 13 amino acids. The V gene's germline CDR1 is MNHNY and CDR2 SVGAGI (reference sequence). The ends were cut back, 7 bases at V and 9 bases at J, with 16 bases in the middle. This sequence joins TRBV6-6 and TRBJ2-1, with D perhaps matching TRBD2 (6 bases). The TCR comes from an adult in good health. The sequencing here drew on peripheral blood, taken on day 0 of MenACWY control vaccination. CDR3 region: CASTRLETGEQFF. The CDR3 DNA reads TGTGCCAGCACCAGACTAGAAACCGGTGAGCAGTTCTTC.